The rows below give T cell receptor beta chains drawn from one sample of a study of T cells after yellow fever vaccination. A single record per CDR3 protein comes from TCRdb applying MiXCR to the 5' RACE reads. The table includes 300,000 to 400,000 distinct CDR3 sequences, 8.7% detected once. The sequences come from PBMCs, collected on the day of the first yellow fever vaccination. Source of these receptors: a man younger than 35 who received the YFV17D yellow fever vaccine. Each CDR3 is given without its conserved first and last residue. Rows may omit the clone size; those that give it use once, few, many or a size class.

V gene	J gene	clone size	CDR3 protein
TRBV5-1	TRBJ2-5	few	ASSRTSGVQETQY
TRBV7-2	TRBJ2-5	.	ASSPPGISLGKTQY
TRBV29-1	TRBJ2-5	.	SVRQAQETQY
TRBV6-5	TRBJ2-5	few	ASSFRQGWETQY
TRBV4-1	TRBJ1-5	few	ASSQDKGQGAFDQPQH
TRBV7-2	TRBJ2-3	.	ASSPRGADTQY
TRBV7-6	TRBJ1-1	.	ASSSEPTGSAEAF
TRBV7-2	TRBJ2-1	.	ASSPVADRYNEQF
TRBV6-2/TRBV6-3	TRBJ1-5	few	ASSRIRTGAHQPQH
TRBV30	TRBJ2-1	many	ALMDTVTYNEQF
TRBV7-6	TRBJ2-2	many	ASSLTSGGSNTGELF
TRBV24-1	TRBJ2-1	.	ATSDYGEQF
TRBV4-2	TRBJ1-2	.	ASSQDEKGGYGYT
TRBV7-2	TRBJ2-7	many	ASSLTTGPYEQY
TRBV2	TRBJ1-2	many	ASSEGQGGYGYT
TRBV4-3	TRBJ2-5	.	ASSQTPTSGAKETQY
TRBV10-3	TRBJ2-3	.	TIRATSGGGGTDTQY